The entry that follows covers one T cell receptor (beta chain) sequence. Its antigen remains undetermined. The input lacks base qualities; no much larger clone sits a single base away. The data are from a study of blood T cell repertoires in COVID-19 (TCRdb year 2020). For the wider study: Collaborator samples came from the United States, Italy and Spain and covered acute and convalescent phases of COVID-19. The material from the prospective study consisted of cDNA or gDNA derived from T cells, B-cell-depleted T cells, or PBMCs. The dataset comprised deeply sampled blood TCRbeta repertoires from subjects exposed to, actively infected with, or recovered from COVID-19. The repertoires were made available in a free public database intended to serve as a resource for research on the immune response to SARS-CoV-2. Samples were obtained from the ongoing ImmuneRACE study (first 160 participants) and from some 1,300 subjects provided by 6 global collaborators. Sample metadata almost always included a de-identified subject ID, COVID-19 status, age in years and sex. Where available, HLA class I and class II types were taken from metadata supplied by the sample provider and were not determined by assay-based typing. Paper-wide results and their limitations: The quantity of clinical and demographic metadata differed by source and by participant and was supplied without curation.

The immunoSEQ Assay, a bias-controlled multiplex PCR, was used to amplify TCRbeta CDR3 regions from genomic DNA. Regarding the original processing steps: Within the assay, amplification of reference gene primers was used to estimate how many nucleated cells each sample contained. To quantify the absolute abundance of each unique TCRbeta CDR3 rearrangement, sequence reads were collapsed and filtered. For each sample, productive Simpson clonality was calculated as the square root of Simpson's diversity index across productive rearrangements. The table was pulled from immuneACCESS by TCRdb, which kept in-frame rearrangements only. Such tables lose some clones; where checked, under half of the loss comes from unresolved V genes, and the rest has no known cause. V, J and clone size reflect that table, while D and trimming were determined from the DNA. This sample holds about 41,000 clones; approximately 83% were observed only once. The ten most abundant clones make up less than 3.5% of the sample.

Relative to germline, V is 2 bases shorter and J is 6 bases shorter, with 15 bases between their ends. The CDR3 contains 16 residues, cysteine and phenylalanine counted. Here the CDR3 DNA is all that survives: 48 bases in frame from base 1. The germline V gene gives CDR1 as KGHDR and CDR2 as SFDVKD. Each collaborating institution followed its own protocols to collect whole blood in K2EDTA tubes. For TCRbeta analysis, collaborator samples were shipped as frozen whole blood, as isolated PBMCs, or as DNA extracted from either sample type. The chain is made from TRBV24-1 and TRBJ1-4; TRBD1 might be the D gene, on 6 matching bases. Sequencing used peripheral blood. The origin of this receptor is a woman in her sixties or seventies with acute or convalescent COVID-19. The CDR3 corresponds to CATSDSSGQGYEKLFF. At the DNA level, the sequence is TGTGCCACCAGTGATTCTTCAGGCCAGGGGTATGAAAAACTGTTTTTT.